The 7 T cell receptor beta chains reported below all come from one sample, sequenced in a study of blood T cell repertoires in COVID-19 (dated by TCRdb to the early 2020s). Library preparation used the immunoSEQ multiplex PCR assay. The table comes from immuneACCESS by way of TCRdb, which keeps in-frame sequences with V and J called. Part of the clones is missing from these tables; in studies checked, under half for an unresolved V gene and the rest for unknown reasons. Across this sample there are roughly 70,000 clones, with 88% seen only once. The top ten clones comprise about 1.5% of the sample. Material: peripheral blood. Every receptor here comes from a human donor in a cohort sampled during active COVID-19.

The chain carries TRBV5-5 and TRBJ2-2, with TRBD2 identical over 9 bases. V trimming: 5 bases; J trimming: 2 bases; junction bases outside the gene matches: 10. The CDR3 sequence is 17 residues long. From germline, CDR1 is SGHKS and CDR2 YYEKEE (reference sequence). The CDR3 bases are TGTGCCAGCAGTTTCAAGGGGGGACTAGCTAACACCGGGGAGCTGTTTTTT. Translated: CASSFKGGLANTGELFF.

The chain carries TRBV3-1 (or the pseudogene TRBV3-2) and TRBJ2-7; weak D call: TRBD1 (5 bases). V was pared by 3 bases and J by 3 bases, with 12 bases between. The CDR3 covers 14 residues. Germline V lookup: CDR1 LGHDT, CDR2 YNNKEL (reference sequence). The CDR3, as DNA: TGTGCCAGCAGCCAGGCGACAGCTTACTACGAGCAGTACTTC. Protein product: CASSQATAYYEQYF.

This chain connects TRBV25-1 to TRBJ2-3; D is perhaps TRBD2 (6 bases). V lost 4 bases and J lost 1, with 9 bases in between. The germline V gene encodes CDR1 MGHDK and CDR2 SYGVNS. There are 14 residues in the CDR3. CDR3 DNA: TGTGCCAGCAGTGGCGGGATCGGCACAGATACGCAGTATTTT. The encoded protein is CASSGGIGTDTQYF.

The rearrangement joins TRBV7-9 to TRBJ2-1, with TRBD2 matching 13 bases. The germline CDR1 and CDR2 sequences are SEHNR and FQNEAQ (reference sequence). The J segment lost 9 bases and the V segment lost 4 bases, leaving 9 bases of the junction unmatched. The CDR3 consists of 16 residues. The CDR3 loop is CASSSGLAGVLGEQFF. In nucleotides, the CDR3 is TGTGCCAGCAGCTCCGGACTAGCGGGAGTTTTAGGTGAGCAGTTCTTC.

The gene calls are TRBV7-9 and TRBJ1-5; 9 positions agree with TRBD1. V shed 5 bases, J shed 6 bases, and the junction held 2 bases outside the gene matches. Germline V gives CDR1 SEHNR, CDR2 FQNEAQ (reference sequence). The CDR3 has 13 amino acids. CDR3 sequence: CASSRQGGQPQHF. The CDR3 DNA reads as TGTGCCAGCAGCCGACAGGGGGGTCAGCCCCAGCATTTT.

The rearrangement links TRBV11-2 to TRBJ1-3; TRBD1 matches 7 bases. The CDR3 contains 16 residues. V lost 5 bases and J lost 4; bases outside the gene matches: 11. Germline V gives CDR1 SGHAT, CDR2 FQNNGV. The DNA for the CDR3 is TGTGCCAGCAGCCCGACAGGGATCCTCTGGGGAAACACCATATATTTT. Protein product: CASSPTGILWGNTIYF. Variable domain in full (rest from reference TRBV11-2 and TRBJ1-3): EAGVAQSPRYKIIEKRQSVAFWCNPISGHATLYWYQQILGQGPKLLIQFQNNGVVDDSQLPKDRFSAERLKGVDSTLKIQPAKLEDSAVYLCASSPTGILWGNTIYFGEGSWLTVV.

The rearrangement uses TRBV7-9 and TRBJ2-3; TRBD2 matches 12 bases. In germline, CDR1 is SEHNR, CDR2 FQNEAQ (reference sequence). J gave up 5 bases and V 5 bases, and 8 bases lay outside the gene matches. The CDR3 spans 16 residues. CDR3 DNA: TGTGCCAGCAGCGCACTAGCGGGAGGACGAGGAGATACGCAGTATTTT. It encodes CASSALAGGRGDTQYF.